This T cell receptor beta chain came from a study of identical twins. General study results and limits: Among monozygotic twins, out-of-frame TCR alpha sharing exceeded what models predicted. Abundant beta clonotypes from cord blood had fewer insertions, unlike memory repertoires, which showed none.

This clonotype was detected ten times or more. The antigen remains unidentified. Each cDNA held unique molecular identifiers, and template switching gave it a universal primer site. From the 5' RACE reads, TCRdb called clonotypes with MiXCR, one entry per CDR3 protein. The sample includes 640,000 or so distinct CDR3 sequences, around 6.1% of them seen just once. The CDR3 is 15 amino acids. Germline CDR1 ENHRY, CDR2 SYGVKD. With 4 bases clipped from V and 9 bases from J, the junction kept 8 bases outside the gene matches. The sequence came from a man aged 18 to 30 in good health. The chain couples TRBV10-3 to TRBJ1-6; TRBD1 matches at 8 bases. The specimen sequenced was naive T cells sorted from blood. The CDR3 spells CAISGDRGLSSPLHF. CDR3 DNA: TGTGCCATCAGTGGAGACAGGGGTTTAAGTTCACCCCTCCACTTT.